This TCR beta chain emerged from a study of blood T cells in healthy people across ages. This clonotype has only one observation. Its antigen is unidentified. Germline-derived CDR1 and CDR2 are SNHLY and FYNNEI. V shed 3 bases and J shed 12 bases, with 15 bases lying between them. The CDR3 spans 13 residues. For the second PCR, which ran for roughly 6 to 11 cycles, a sample-barcoded 5' primer and a J-beta primer mix were used. TCRdb itself ran the 5' RACE reads through MiXCR, one entry per CDR3 protein. The repertoire has approximately 830,000 distinct CDR3 sequences, 55% to 65% of them found once; the top ten carry roughly a quarter. General study points: A strong correlation between TCR beta diversity and naive T cell percentage was seen.

Healthy Caucasian individuals from Russia aged about 6 to 100 served as donors. Source material: blood. The TCR comes from a young man in good health. The chain carries TRBV2 and TRBJ1-5, with D unresolved. CDR3 nucleotide sequence: TGTGCCAGCAGTGACGAGAGGACCCCAGGCCAGCATTTT. Translation: CASSDERTPGQHF.